One and the same sample provided the 11 T cell receptor beta chains below, sequenced in a study of blood T cell repertoires in COVID-19. Method: immunoSEQ multiplex PCR; TCRdb's copy keeps in-frame clones and lacks some. The sample yields a few hundred thousand clones, 83% seen once. Material: peripheral blood. The origin of the receptors is a woman between 45 and 65 years old with acute or convalescent COVID-19.

This clone was seen once. The chain combines TRBV5-1 with TRBJ2-5; 10 bases fit TRBD2. Losses at the gene ends were 0 bases for V and 5 bases for J; bases not matched to a gene: 4. The CDR3 covers 15 residues. The germline V gene has CDR1 SGHRS and CDR2 YFSETQ. The CDR3 DNA sequence: TGCGCCAGCAGCTTGGTCCCAGCGGGAGGGGAGACCCAGTACTTC. Protein product: CASSLVPAGGETQYF.

The chain combines TRBV13 with TRBJ2-1, with 12 bases fitting TRBD2. Trimming cost V 5 bases and J 0 bases; bases outside gene matches: 11. CDR3 length: 19 residues. Germline V CDR1 and CDR2: PRHDT, FYEKMQ (reference sequence). The CDR3 here is CASSRGTSGPKSSYNEQFF. CDR3 in DNA: TGTGCCAGCAGCCGAGGGACTAGCGGGCCTAAAAGCTCCTACAATGAGCAGTTCTTC.

This chain links TRBV5-1 with TRBJ2-2; 9 nucleotides match TRBD1. Trimming took 2 bases from V and 4 from J; bases not matched to a gene: 12. The CDR3 covers 18 residues. CDR1 and CDR2 (germline): SGHRS, YFSETQ. CDR3 amino acids: CASSFGGPDRGFTGELFF. CDR3 sequence (DNA): TGCGCCAGCAGCTTTGGGGGACCCGACAGGGGGTTCACCGGGGAGCTGTTTTTT.

The chain uses TRBV5-4 and TRBJ2-5; 8 bases map to TRBD1. The CDR3 is 13 amino acids. After removal of 3 bases from V and 9 bases from J, the junction contained 7 bases not matched to a gene. CDR1 and CDR2 (germline): SGHNT, YYREEE (reference sequence). The CDR3 DNA is TGTGCCAGCAGCTCGGGACAGGCCCAGGCCCAGTACTTC. It is translated as CASSSGQAQAQYF. The full variable domain, in which reference TRBV5-4 and TRBJ2-5 provide the parts outside the CDR3, is ETGVTQSPTHLIKTRGQQVTLRCSSQSGHNTVSWYQQALGQGPQFIFQYYREEENGRGNFPPRFSGLQFPNYSSELNVNALELDDSALYLCASSSGQAQAQYFGPGTRLLVL.

The chain couples TRBV6-5 to TRBJ1-1; possibly TRBD1 for D (6 bases). From germline, CDR1 is MNHEY and CDR2 SVGAGI. Trimming removed 7 bases from V and 5 bases from J, with 14 bases in between. The CDR3 contains 13 residues. CDR3 residues: CASIIQGETEAFF. The CDR3 DNA reads TGTGCCAGCATAATACAGGGAGAGACTGAAGCTTTCTTT.

This clone has more than one count but fewer than ten. This rearrangement joins TRBV5-1 to TRBJ2-3; the match to TRBD2 covers 12 bases. CDR1 is SGHRS, CDR2 YFSETQ, per germline. The CDR3 runs to 15 residues. After removal of 4 bases from V and 5 bases from J, the junction contained 5 bases not matched to a gene. In DNA form, the CDR3 reads TGCGCCAGCAGCCAGACTAGCGGGGGAAGAGATACGCAGTATTTT. Amino acid sequence: CASSQTSGGRDTQYF. The full variable domain, in which reference TRBV5-1 and TRBJ2-3 provide the parts outside the CDR3, is KAGVTQTPRYLIKTRGQQVTLSCSPISGHRSVSWYQQTPGQGLQFLFEYFSETQRNKGNFPGRFSGRQFSNSRSEMNVSTLELGDSALYLCASSQTSGGRDTQYFGPGTRLTVL.

V and J are TRBV6-5 and TRBJ2-7; 11 nucleotides line up with TRBD2. CDR3 size: 15 residues. Germline V gene lookup returns CDR1 MNHEY and CDR2 SVGAGI. The V segment lost 7 bases and the J segment 6 bases; nucleotides outside the gene matches: 11. This CDR3 is CASNGIAGGDSEQYF. The CDR3 DNA reads as TGTGCCAGCAACGGTATAGCGGGAGGGGATTCCGAGCAGTACTTC.

V is TRBV7-9 and J is TRBJ2-5; no reliable D call. There are 15 residues in the CDR3. The germline V gene has CDR1 SEHNR and CDR2 FQNEAQ (reference sequence). The ends were cut back, 4 bases at V and 2 bases at J, with 14 bases in the middle. The CDR3 bases are TGTGCCAGCAGCTGGGTCGCGGCCTCACAAGAGACCCAGTACTTC. Amino acids: CASSWVAASQETQYF.

With regard to this clone: Its ends do not fully match the called genes, so a read error is possible. The chain is built from TRBV5-4 and TRBJ2-3, with TRBD2 matching over 8 bases. From germline, CDR1 is SGHNT and CDR2 YYREEE (reference sequence). This CDR3 contains 14 residues. The CDR3 bases are TGTGCCAGCAGCTTGCGCATTGGGGCGGGGGGTGTGAATTTT. Protein sequence: CASSLRIGAGGVNF.

V gene TRBV6-2 or TRBV6-3 combines with J gene TRBJ1-1, with a tentative D call TRBD1 (5 bases). The CDR3 length is 12 residues. Trimming took off 5 bases at V and 6 bases at J, with 10 bases between the two ends. From germline, CDR1 is MNHEY and CDR2 SVGEGT. The CDR3 is CASSPGGAEAFF. The CDR3 DNA reads TGTGCCAGCAGTCCGGGGGGGGCTGAAGCTTTCTTT.

This sequence joins TRBV18 and TRBJ2-3, with 10 bases identical to TRBD1. Germline V gives CDR1 KGHSH, CDR2 LQKENI. The V and J ends lost 3 bases and 4 bases, in that order; junction bases with no gene match: 10. CDR3 size: 17 residues. CDR3 residues: CASSPGTGDWQADTQYF. The CDR3 nucleotides read TGTGCCAGCTCACCCGGGACAGGGGATTGGCAGGCAGATACGCAGTATTTT. The whole variable domain, remainder taken from reference TRBV18 and TRBJ2-3, is NAGVMQNPRHLVRRRGQEARLRCSPMKGHSHVYWYRQLPEEGLKFMVYLQKENIIDESGMPKERFSAEFPKEGPSILRIQQVVRGDSAAYFCASSPGTGDWQADTQYFGPGTRLTVL.